This TCR beta chain was sequenced in a study of T cells in tumors after PD-1 blockade. Study-level information: No patient had prior checkpoint blockade, systemic immunosuppression, or radiotherapy within 4 weeks. Daily vismodegib 150 mg continued in a subset of anti-PD-1-treated patients. Blood samples averaged around 120,000 templates (range roughly 22,000-280,000) and some 35,000 unique clonotypes. Whole-study findings and limits: Roughly two fifths of tumor TCR clonotypes were also found in blood.

Profiling relied on immunoSEQ multiplex PCR, and the TCRdb table lists in-frame clones only, not all of them. The repertoire holds about 47,000 clones, with just under 80% as singletons. This clone was counted a few times. Its antigen is as yet unknown. The sequences come from PBMCs, collected before anti-PD-1 treatment. This clonotype was sampled from a human donor with basal cell carcinoma.

DNA of the CDR3: TGTGCCACCAGTGACCTCGGACAGGGACGATATTACTTC. The encoded protein is CATSDLGQGRYYF. The J gene is TRBJ2-7, the V gene TRBV24-1; 8 nucleotides align to TRBD1. CDR3 length: 13 amino acids. The V and J ends lost 4 bases and 13 bases, in that order; junction bases with no gene match: 11. CDR1 and CDR2 (germline): KGHDR, SFDVKD.